Presented here are 6 T cell receptor beta chains from one specimen sequenced in a study of tumor-infiltrating lymphocytes in primary liver carcinoma. Priming with a constant-region primer yielded TCR beta cDNA from about 510 ng total RNA. Three nested multiplex PCR rounds, a slightly modified ARM-PCR, produced the libraries for TCR beta. Forward primers for TRBV1-TRBV30 and a C-beta reverse primer served the first two PCR rounds, at around 9 cycles each. TCRdb ran MiXCR on the multiplex PCR reads and lists one entry per CDR3 protein. The sample shows around 99,000 distinct CDR3 sequences, less than 75% of them seen only once. Without any cell sorting, roughly 20-30 mg of bulk tissue yielded co-extracted RNA and DNA. Sequencing was done on a sample of tumor-adjacent normal liver tissue. Every receptor here comes from a man in his forties with primary liver carcinoma and hepatitis B virus infection.

Of note for this clonotype: At one end the junction does not follow the germline gene, possibly because of a read error. The chain uses TRBV11-2 and TRBJ2-2; tentative D call: TRBD1 (6 bases). CDR1 and CDR2 from the germline V gene are SGHAT and FQNNGV. This CDR3 has 17 residues. The CDR3, as DNA: TGTGCCAGCAGCTTTGATCGGAACAGGGTCGGCATCGGGGAGCTGGTTTTT. Translated, it gives CASSFDRNRVGIGELVF.

This clonotype was counted a few times. V is TRBV5-1 and J is TRBJ2-3; D might be TRBD1 or TRBD2, each matching 6 bases. The CDR3 loop spans 16 amino acids. The germline CDR1 and CDR2 sequences are SGHRS and YFSETQ. V was trimmed by 1 base and J by 2 bases, leaving 14 bases between them. CDR3 in DNA: TGCGCCAGCAGCTTGTCGGGGGCGGGGCACACAGATACGCAGTATTTT. It yields the protein CASSLSGAGHTDTQYF. The full variable domain, in which reference TRBV5-1 and TRBJ2-3 provide the parts outside the CDR3, is KAGVTQTPRYLIKTRGQQVTLSCSPISGHRSVSWYQQTPGQGLQFLFEYFSETQRNKGNFPGRFSGRQFSNSRSEMNVSTLELGDSALYLCASSLSGAGHTDTQYFGPGTRLTVL.

Here the CDR3 reads CASCREAGANVLTF. For the CDR3, the DNA is TGTGCCAGTTGTCGAGAAGCTGGGGCCAACGTCCTGACTTTC. The chain is built from TRBV6-5 and TRBJ2-6; no firm D call. V gave up 9 bases and J gave up 2 bases, with 11 bases separating them. The CDR3 runs to 14 residues. Germline CDR1 reads MNHEY; CDR2 reads SVGAGI.

This clonotype was seen a handful of times. A read error may be the cause here, since a much bigger clone is one base away. The V gene is TRBV12-3 or TRBV12-4, the J gene TRBJ1-2; TRBD1 matches 8 bases. This CDR3 spans 13 amino acids. With V trimmed by 5 bases and J by 7 bases, 6 bases remained unmatched. CDR3 bases: TGTGCCAGCAGTCTCTCGGACAGGGCTGGCTACACCTTC. Protein sequence: CASSLSDRAGYTF.

Concerning this clonotype: A read error may produce the germline difference seen at one junction end. The V gene is TRBV7-8, the J gene TRBJ2-5; no clear D. The CDR3 totals 13 residues. The V gene's germline CDR1 is SGHVS and CDR2 FQNEAQ. The CDR3 DNA sequence: TGTGCCAGTAGCTTCGTAGTCGGGGAGACCCAGTACTTC. As protein: CASSFVVGETQYF.

The chain uses TRBV11-2 and TRBJ2-7; tentative D call: TRBD1 (5 bases). This CDR3 contains 11 residues. The V and J ends lost 9 bases and 0 bases respectively, with 6 bases between them. In germline, CDR1 is SGHAT, CDR2 FQNNGV. CDR3: CARGHSYEQYF. The DNA for the CDR3 is TGTGCCAGAGGACACTCCTACGAGCAGTACTTC.